These 30 T cell receptor beta chains were all obtained from the same sample, sequenced in a study of a mutant IDH1 vaccine in newly diagnosed glioma. The time point was: week 11, during vaccination. Doses comprised 300 ug of mutant IDH1 20-mer peptide each, plus topical imiquimod. TCRdb's copy holds only in-frame clones and misses some; the assay was immunoSEQ multiplex PCR. The sample lists some 60,000 clones, about 80% occurring once. For these receptors, no antigen is known. Here the sequenced sample was PBMCs, taken from a glioma patient whose treatment included an IDH1 peptide vaccine. The receptor set was obtained from a man aged 30 to 45 with glioma.

The V call is TRBV7-2, the J call TRBJ2-7, with D uncertain. The CDR3 extends over 13 amino acids. The V gene lost 3 bases and the J gene lost 3 bases, with 9 bases spanning the gap. Looked up from germline, CDR1 is SGHTA and CDR2 is FQGNSA. The DNA for the CDR3 is TGTGCCAGCAGCTTCCCCCCGGGCTACGAGCAGTACTTC. Translation: CASSFPPGYEQYF.

The rearrangement uses TRBV5-5 and TRBJ1-2; D gene ambiguous. Germline-derived CDR1 and CDR2 are SGHKS and YYEKEE (reference sequence). Trimming pared 4 bases from V and 3 bases from J, leaving 13 bases between. The CDR3 is 14 amino acids. The DNA for the CDR3 is TGTGCCAGCAGCAGGACCCCGGAGGACTATGGCTACACCTTC. Its protein product is CASSRTPEDYGYTF.

Here the CDR3 DNA reads TGTGCCAGCAGTGATGGACTAGCGGGGGCCCAGTACTTC. As protein: CASSDGLAGAQYF. V usage is TRBV6-4 and J usage is TRBJ2-7; 13 positions agree with TRBD2. The CDR3 length is 13 residues. The J segment lost 10 bases and the V segment lost 3 bases, leaving 3 bases of the junction unmatched. Germline V gene lookup returns CDR1 MRHNA and CDR2 SNTAGT.

The rearrangement uses TRBV7-2 and TRBJ2-3; perhaps D is TRBD1 or TRBD2 (7 bases each). The CDR3 runs 14 residues. V was cut by 1 base and J by 8 bases, with 13 bases left in between. Per germline, CDR1 SGHTA and CDR2 FQGNSA. CDR3 DNA: TGTGCCAGCAGCTTAGGACAGGGAGGGAGTACGCAGTATTTT. This encodes CASSLGQGGSTQYF.

The chain is built from TRBV7-2 and TRBJ1-2, with 9 bases fitting TRBD1. The germline V gene has CDR1 SGHTA and CDR2 FQGNSA. The CDR3 sequence is 15 residues long. Unmatched junction bases numbered 8, after V lost 1 base and J lost 8 bases. CDR3 residues: CASSLGPDRGGGYTF. The CDR3 DNA reads as TGTGCCAGCAGCTTAGGGCCTGACAGGGGGGGAGGCTACACCTTC. The full variable domain, in which reference TRBV7-2 and TRBJ1-2 provide the parts outside the CDR3, is GAGVSQSPSNKVTEKGKDVELRCDPISGHTALYWYRQSLGQGLEFLIYFQGNSAPDKSGLPSDRFSAERTGGSVSTLTIQRTQQEDSAVYLCASSLGPDRGGGYTFGSGTRLTVV.

This chain joins TRBV19 and TRBJ1-1; 10 bases map to TRBD1. Germline V gene data show CDR1 as LNHDA and CDR2 as SQIVND (reference sequence). This CDR3 has 15 amino acids. Trimming took 5 bases from V and 6 from J; bases not matched to a gene: 9. In DNA, the CDR3 is TGTGCCAGTAGTTTTAAGGACAGGGGGACCGCTGAAGCTTTCTTT. Protein product: CASSFKDRGTAEAFF.

This clone came up a few times. The chain is built from TRBV27 and TRBJ2-1; TRBD2 agrees at 12 bases. In germline, CDR1 is MNHEY, CDR2 SMNVEV (reference sequence). The ends lost 6 bases at V and 4 bases at J; junction bases unmatched: 7. This CDR3 is built from 16 residues. The DNA for the CDR3 is TGTGCCAGCAGCCCTCGGACTAGCGGGGAATACAATGAGCAGTTCTTC. Translated: CASSPRTSGEYNEQFF.

The chain has TRBV11-2 and TRBJ1-5; a weak D match, TRBD1 (6 bases). Looked up from germline, CDR1 is SGHAT and CDR2 is FQNNGV. The CDR3 spans 14 residues. With 3 bases removed from V and 5 bases from J, the gap between germline ends came to 11 bases. The CDR3 reads CASSLTGSDQPQHF. The CDR3 region has the DNA TGTGCCAGCAGCTTGACAGGCAGCGATCAGCCCCAGCATTTT.

The chain employs TRBV2 and TRBJ1-6; 10 bases agree with TRBD1. CDR3 length: 15 residues. The J segment lost 9 bases and the V segment lost 5 bases, leaving 7 bases of the junction unmatched. The germline CDR1 and CDR2 sequences are SNHLY and FYNNEI. CDR3 region: CASSFRQGAISPLHF. CDR3 in DNA: TGTGCCAGCAGTTTTAGACAGGGGGCAATTTCACCCCTCCACTTT.

This clone has only a few counts. The V gene is TRBV7-9, the J gene TRBJ1-1; D is perhaps TRBD1 (6 bases). In germline, CDR1 is SEHNR, CDR2 FQNEAQ (reference sequence). The CDR3 is 13 residues long. V was trimmed by 5 bases and J by 1 base, leaving 8 bases between them. This chain's CDR3 is CASSTQGNTEAFF. CDR3 nucleotides: TGTGCCAGCAGCACACAGGGGAACACTGAAGCTTTCTTT.

The gene calls are TRBV18 and TRBJ2-3; D is unresolved. The CDR3 totals 12 residues. Germline V gene data show CDR1 as KGHSH and CDR2 as LQKENI. Trimming removed 4 bases at V and 5 bases at J, with 7 bases between. CDR3 loop: CASSQSRDTQYF. The CDR3 nucleotides are TGTGCCAGCTCACAGTCGCGAGATACGCAGTATTTT.

This CDR3 is CASKDGANTEAFF. The DNA for the CDR3 is TGTGCCAGTAAGGATGGAGCGAACACTGAAGCTTTCTTT. The V and J genes are TRBV19 and TRBJ1-1; D uncertain. CDR3 length: 13 residues. Germline CDR1 is LNHDA and CDR2 is SQIVND (reference sequence). Trimming shortened V by 7 bases and J by 1 base, and 10 bases separated the two germline ends.

The rearrangement joins TRBV11-3 to TRBJ2-7, with D possibly TRBD1 on 6 matching bases. V lost 4 bases to trimming and J lost 0 bases, with 7 bases between them. Germline V lookup: CDR1 SGHNT, CDR2 YENEEA. This CDR3 contains 13 residues. For the CDR3, the DNA is TGTGCCAGCAGCTCACAGGGCTCCTACGAGCAGTACTTC. This codes for CASSSQGSYEQYF.

The chain links TRBV2 to TRBJ2-2; TRBD2 agrees at 8 bases. V lost 5 bases, J lost 3 bases, and 5 bases stayed unmatched. CDR3 length: 15 residues. Germline CDR1 and CDR2: SNHLY and FYNNEI. Here the CDR3 DNA reads TGTGCCAGCAGTTTAAGCGGGAGTGACACCGGGGAGCTGTTTTTT. Translating gives CASSLSGSDTGELFF.

This clone was observed a handful of times. The chain has TRBV5-4 and TRBJ1-1, with D perhaps matching TRBD1 (5 bases). Germline assignment: CDR1 SGHNT and CDR2 YYREEE (reference sequence). V lost 3 bases, J lost 5 bases, and 14 bases lay in between. CDR3 length: 14 amino acids. The CDR3 DNA sequence: TGTGCCAGCAGCTCTACCAGGGTAGAGACTGAAGCTTTCTTT. This sequence encodes CASSSTRVETEAFF.

The chain is built from TRBV19 and TRBJ1-2, with D unclear. The ends were cut back, 8 bases at V and 5 bases at J, with 24 bases in the middle. This CDR3 has 16 residues. Germline values: CDR1 LNHDA, CDR2 SQIVND (reference sequence). The chain's CDR3 is CASLIRSGSLSYGYTF. CDR3 DNA: TGTGCCAGTCTGATCAGATCTGGGTCCCTGAGTTATGGCTACACCTTC.

This chain joins TRBV7-9 and TRBJ2-4; D is ambiguous. V was trimmed by 1 base and J by 6 bases, leaving 10 bases between them. Germline V gene sequence: CDR1 SEHNR, CDR2 FQNEAQ (reference sequence). The CDR3 length is 14 residues. The CDR3, as DNA: TGTGCCAGCAGCTTAGAGGTGGGCCGAAACATTCAGTACTTC. This gives the protein CASSLEVGRNIQYF.

The chain has TRBV10-1 and TRBJ1-1; D gene ambiguous. CDR3 size: 13 residues. The germline V gene has CDR1 WNHNN and CDR2 SYGVQD (reference sequence). Trimming stripped 6 bases from V and 4 bases from J, with 12 bases between. Here the CDR3 reads CASSPGHGTEAFF. CDR3 DNA: TGCGCCAGCAGCCCGGGCCATGGCACTGAAGCTTTCTTT.

Of note for this clone: At one end, the junction sequence differs from germline, possibly due to a read error. The chain uses TRBV9 and TRBJ2-3, with D perhaps being TRBD1 or TRBD2 (5 bases each). The CDR3 covers 16 residues. Germline V gives CDR1 SGDLS, CDR2 YYNGEE. The CDR3: CASSPRDLLSRDTQYF. CDR3 in DNA: TGTGCCAGCAGCCCTAGGGACCTCTTAAGCAGAGATACGCAGTATTTT.

With regard to this clone: Other DNA sequences in this sample translate to the same CDR3. The gene calls are TRBV28 and TRBJ2-7; a weak D match, TRBD2 (6 bases). Germline CDR1 reads MDHEN; CDR2 reads SYDVKM. V lost 6 bases and J lost 4, with 7 bases in between. There are 11 residues in the CDR3. The CDR3 sequence is CASSLAYEQYF. The CDR3 bases are TGTGCCAGCAGCCTAGCGTACGAGCAGTACTTC.

The CDR3 loop is CASSILATGELFF. As DNA, the CDR3 is TGTGCCAGTAGCATACTAGCTACCGGGGAGCTGTTTTTT. V usage is TRBV19 and J usage is TRBJ2-2; the D gene is possibly TRBD2 (6 bases). The germline gives CDR1 LNHDA, CDR2 SQIVND (reference sequence). This CDR3 contains 13 residues. Trimming cost V 6 bases and J 5 bases, with 10 bases left between them.

The chain combines TRBV7-3 with TRBJ2-2; 7 positions agree with TRBD2. The CDR3 has 15 amino acids. The germline V gene encodes CDR1 SGHTA and CDR2 FQGTGA. Germline trimming cut 4 bases from V and 5 bases from J; bases unmatched to any gene: 7. The chain's CDR3 is CASSSTGGGTGELFF. CDR3 DNA: TGTGCCAGCAGCTCAACGGGCGGGGGAACCGGGGAGCTGTTTTTT. Together with reference TRBV7-3 and TRBJ2-2, the CDR3 gives the full variable domain: GAGVSQTPSNKVTEKGKYVELRCDPISGHTALYWYRQSLGQGPEFLIYFQGTGAADDSGLPNDRFFAVRPEGSVSTLKIQRTERGDSAVYLCASSSTGGGTGELFFGEGSRLTVL.

The V call is TRBV2, the J call TRBJ1-2; D is perhaps TRBD1 (6 bases). The germline V gene has CDR1 SNHLY and CDR2 FYNNEI. V lost 8 bases and J lost 5, with 15 bases in between. The length of the CDR3 is 13 residues. The CDR3 DNA reads as TGTGCCAGCCATTCCGGACAGTCGTATGGCTACACCTTC. Residues: CASHSGQSYGYTF.

This rearrangement joins TRBV27 to TRBJ2-1, with D maybe TRBD2 (7 bases). The CDR3 covers 16 residues. Trimming stripped 5 bases from V and 4 bases from J, with 18 bases between. Germline CDR1 and CDR2: MNHEY and SMNVEV (reference sequence). The CDR3 DNA reads TGTGCCAGCAGTCCCCCGGGGAGGGGGAGATACAATGAGCAGTTCTTC. Its protein product is CASSPPGRGRYNEQFF.

The rearrangement joins TRBV9 to TRBJ2-7; D is unclear. The CDR3 extends over 13 amino acids. Trimming took 0 bases from V and 6 from J, leaving 10 bases between them. CDR1 SGDLS and CDR2 YYNGEE come from the germline V gene. The CDR3 DNA reads TGTGCCAGCAGCGTAGCTCCACGCTCCGAGCAGTACTTC. Translation gives CASSVAPRSEQYF.

This chain uses TRBV5-4 with TRBJ2-3; possible D gene TRBD2, 5 bases. V was cut by 3 bases and J by 4 bases, with 18 bases left in between. The CDR3 length is 16 residues. CDR1 is SGHNT, CDR2 YYREEE, per germline (reference sequence). This CDR3 is CASSYRALEGADTQYF. The DNA of the CDR3 is TGTGCCAGCAGCTACCGGGCCCTAGAGGGAGCAGATACGCAGTATTTT.

The chain employs TRBV2 and TRBJ2-7; unclear D gene. This CDR3 comprises 13 residues. From germline, CDR1 is SNHLY and CDR2 FYNNEI. V was shortened by 8 bases and J by 3 bases, with 14 bases between the two germline ends. The CDR3 sequence is CASSKGVNYEQYF. For the CDR3, the DNA is TGTGCCAGCTCAAAGGGCGTAAACTACGAGCAGTACTTC. Based on the CDR3 plus reference TRBV2 and TRBJ2-7, the full variable domain is EPEVTQTPSHQVTQMGQEVILRCVPISNHLYFYWYRQILGQKVEFLVSFYNNEISEKSEIFDDQFSVERPDGSNFTLKIRSTKLEDSAMYFCASSKGVNYEQYFGPGTRLTVT.

This clone was counted only a few times. The chain couples TRBV7-9 to TRBJ1-4, with D possibly TRBD1 on 5 matching bases. The germline CDR1 and CDR2 sequences are SEHNR and FQNEAQ (reference sequence). The CDR3 has 14 amino acids. Trimming took off 5 bases at V and 8 bases at J, with 15 bases between the two ends. CDR3 protein: CASSPGREAEKLFF. The CDR3 DNA reads TGTGCCAGCAGCCCAGGCAGGGAGGCCGAAAAACTGTTTTTT. Using reference TRBV7-9 and TRBJ1-4 for the parts outside the CDR3, the full variable domain is DTGVSQNPRHKITKRGQNVTFRCDPISEHNRLYWYRQTLGQGPEFLTYFQNEAQLEKSRLLSDRFSAERPKGSFSTLEIQRTEQGDSAMYLCASSPGREAEKLFFGSGTQLSVL.

The chain joins TRBV10-3 to TRBJ1-6, with D perhaps matching TRBD1 (5 bases). CDR3 length: 15 amino acids. Trimming stripped 4 bases from V and 5 bases from J, with 12 bases between. Germline-derived CDR1 and CDR2 are ENHRY and SYGVKD. The CDR3 DNA reads as TGTGCCATCAGTGCGGCCAGGGCGGATAATTCACCCCTCCACTTT. Its translation: CAISAARADNSPLHF.

This sequence joins TRBV4-2 and TRBJ2-1; TRBD2 matches 13 bases. The ends lost 2 bases at V and 7 bases at J; junction bases unmatched: 5. There are 16 residues in the CDR3. Germline values: CDR1 LGHNA, CDR2 YNFKEQ. This CDR3 is CASSQLRLAGGNEQFF. CDR3 in DNA: TGTGCCAGCAGCCAACTCCGACTAGCGGGGGGTAATGAGCAGTTCTTC.